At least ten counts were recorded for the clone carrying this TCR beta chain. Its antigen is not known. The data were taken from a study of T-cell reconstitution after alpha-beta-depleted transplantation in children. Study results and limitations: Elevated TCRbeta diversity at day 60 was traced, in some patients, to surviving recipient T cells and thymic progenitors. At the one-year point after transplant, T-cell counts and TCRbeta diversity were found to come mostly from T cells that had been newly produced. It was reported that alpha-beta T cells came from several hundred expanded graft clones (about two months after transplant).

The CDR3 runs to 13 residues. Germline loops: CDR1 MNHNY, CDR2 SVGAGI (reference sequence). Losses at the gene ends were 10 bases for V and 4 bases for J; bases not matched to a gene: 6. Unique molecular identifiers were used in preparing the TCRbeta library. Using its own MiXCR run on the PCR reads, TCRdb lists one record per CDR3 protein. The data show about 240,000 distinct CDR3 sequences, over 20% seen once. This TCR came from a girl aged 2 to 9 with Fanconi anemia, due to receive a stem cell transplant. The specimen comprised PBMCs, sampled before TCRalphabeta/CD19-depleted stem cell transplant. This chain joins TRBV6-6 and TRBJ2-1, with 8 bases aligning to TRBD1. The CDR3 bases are TGTGCCACCGACAGGGGAGCGTACAATGAGCAGTTCTTC. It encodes CATDRGAYNEQFF.